This T cell receptor (beta chain) was sequenced for a study of T cells in Graves' hyperthyroidism and ophthalmopathy. Note on this clonotype: Antigen: not known.

The definition of stable Graves' hyperthyroidism was no ophthalmopathy progression within 18 months. Patients aged 18 to 65 had newly diagnosed hyperthyroidism that had lasted under 2 months. The study left out patients who had uncontrolled infection, other autoimmune disease, pregnancy or lactation. The V end was cut by 3 bases, the J end by 2 bases, with 16 bases between. The CDR3 contains 17 residues. Per germline, CDR1 SEHNR and CDR2 FQNEAQ (reference sequence). General study points: From stable hyperthyroidism, ophthalmopathy was set apart by a 13 V-J model.

Amplified TCR beta CDR3 regions came from RNA transcripts. First-round RT-PCR of the TCR CDR3 relied on the HTBI primer set. Each CDR3 protein gets one entry after TCRdb re-called the multiplex PCR reads with MiXCR. The sample lists hundreds of thousands of distinct CDR3 sequences, around 15% occurring once. The chain recombines TRBV7-9 with TRBJ2-2; D ambiguous. The sequence came from a woman aged 18-29 years with Graves' hyperthyroidism. The sequenced sample was blood. In nucleotides, the CDR3 is TGTGCCAGCAGCTTGTATCCGACCCGAGACAACACCGGGGAGCTGTTTTTT. Amino acids: CASSLYPTRDNTGELFF.